This T cell receptor (beta chain) was profiled in a study of T cell changes during pregnancy in multiple sclerosis. V dropped 5 bases and J dropped 5 bases, with 13 bases sitting between them. The CDR3 runs 14 residues. Per germline, CDR1 MNHEY and CDR2 SMNVEV (reference sequence). The repertoire was sequenced with immunoSEQ multiplex PCR; TCRdb's copy has only in-frame clones and lacks some. The sample includes about 130,000 clones, 96% of them seen just once. This clone has just one count. The V and J genes are TRBV27 and TRBJ1-5, with D maybe TRBD1 (6 bases). The receptor was derived from a female donor with multiple sclerosis, enrolled in a pregnancy study. The sample was peripheral blood, taken after pregnancy. The CDR3 spells CASSRAGEDQPQHF. CDR3 coding DNA: TGTGCCAGCAGTCGGGCAGGGGAAGATCAGCCCCAGCATTTT.